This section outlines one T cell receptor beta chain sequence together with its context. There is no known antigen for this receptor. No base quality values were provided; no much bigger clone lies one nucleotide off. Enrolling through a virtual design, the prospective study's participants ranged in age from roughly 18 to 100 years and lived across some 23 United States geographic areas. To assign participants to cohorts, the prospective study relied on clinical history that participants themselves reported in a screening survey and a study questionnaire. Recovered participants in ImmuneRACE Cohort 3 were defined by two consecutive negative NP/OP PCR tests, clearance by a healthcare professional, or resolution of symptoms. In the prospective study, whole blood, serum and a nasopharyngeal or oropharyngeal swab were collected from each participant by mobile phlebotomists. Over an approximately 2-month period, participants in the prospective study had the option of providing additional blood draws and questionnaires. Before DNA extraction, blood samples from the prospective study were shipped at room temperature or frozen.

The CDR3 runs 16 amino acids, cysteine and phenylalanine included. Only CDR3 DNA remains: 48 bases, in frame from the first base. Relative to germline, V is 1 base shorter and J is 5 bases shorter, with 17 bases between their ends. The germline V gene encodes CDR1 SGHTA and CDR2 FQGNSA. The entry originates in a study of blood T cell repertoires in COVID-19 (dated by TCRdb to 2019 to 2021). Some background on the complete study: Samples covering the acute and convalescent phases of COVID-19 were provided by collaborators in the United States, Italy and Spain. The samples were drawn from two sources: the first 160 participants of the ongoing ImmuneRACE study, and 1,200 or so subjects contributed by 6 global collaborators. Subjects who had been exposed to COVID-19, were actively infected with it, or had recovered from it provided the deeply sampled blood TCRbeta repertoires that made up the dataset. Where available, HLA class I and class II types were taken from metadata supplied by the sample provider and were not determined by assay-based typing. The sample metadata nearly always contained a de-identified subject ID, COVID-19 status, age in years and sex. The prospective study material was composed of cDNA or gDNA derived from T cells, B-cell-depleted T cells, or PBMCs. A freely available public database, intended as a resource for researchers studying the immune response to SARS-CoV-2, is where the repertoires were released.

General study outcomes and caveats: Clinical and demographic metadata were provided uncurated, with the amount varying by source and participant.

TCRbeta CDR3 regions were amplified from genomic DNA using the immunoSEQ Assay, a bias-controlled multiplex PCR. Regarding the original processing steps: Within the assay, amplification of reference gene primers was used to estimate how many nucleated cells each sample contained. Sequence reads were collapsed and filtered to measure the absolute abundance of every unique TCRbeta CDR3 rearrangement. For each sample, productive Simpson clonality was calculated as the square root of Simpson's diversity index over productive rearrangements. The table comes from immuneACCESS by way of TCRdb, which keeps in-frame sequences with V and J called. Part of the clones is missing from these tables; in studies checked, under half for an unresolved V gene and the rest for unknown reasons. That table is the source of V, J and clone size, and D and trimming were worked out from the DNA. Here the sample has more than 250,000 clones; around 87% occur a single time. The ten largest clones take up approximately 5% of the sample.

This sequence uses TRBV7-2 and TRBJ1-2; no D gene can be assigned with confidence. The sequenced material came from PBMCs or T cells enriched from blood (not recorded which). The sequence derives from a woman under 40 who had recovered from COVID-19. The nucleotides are TGTGCCAGCAGCTTAGAACCAGGCCCGCTTGGATATGGCTACACCTTC. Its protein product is CASSLEPGPLGYGYTF.